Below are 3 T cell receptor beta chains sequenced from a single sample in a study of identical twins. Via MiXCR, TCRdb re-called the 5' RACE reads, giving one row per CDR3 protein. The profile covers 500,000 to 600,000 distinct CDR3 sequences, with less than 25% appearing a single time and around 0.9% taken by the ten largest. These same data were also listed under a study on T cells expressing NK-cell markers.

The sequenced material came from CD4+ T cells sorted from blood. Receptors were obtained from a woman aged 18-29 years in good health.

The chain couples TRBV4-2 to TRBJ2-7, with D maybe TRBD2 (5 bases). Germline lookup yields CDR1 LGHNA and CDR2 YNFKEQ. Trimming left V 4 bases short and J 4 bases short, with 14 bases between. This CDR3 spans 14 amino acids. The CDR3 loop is CASSPSLAGYEQYF. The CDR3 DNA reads TGTGCCAGCAGCCCTTCTCTAGCTGGGTACGAGCAGTACTTC.

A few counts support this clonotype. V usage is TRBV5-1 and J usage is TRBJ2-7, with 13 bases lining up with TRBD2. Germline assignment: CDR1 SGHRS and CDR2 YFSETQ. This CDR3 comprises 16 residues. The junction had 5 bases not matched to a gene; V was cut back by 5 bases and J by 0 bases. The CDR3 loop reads CASRLGLAGISYEQYF. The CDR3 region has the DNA TGCGCCAGCAGACTGGGACTAGCGGGAATCTCCTACGAGCAGTACTTC.

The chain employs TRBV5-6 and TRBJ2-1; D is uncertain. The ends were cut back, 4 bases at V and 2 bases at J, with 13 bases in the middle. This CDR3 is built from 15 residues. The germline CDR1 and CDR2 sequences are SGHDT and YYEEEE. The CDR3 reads CASSLVAATYNEQFF. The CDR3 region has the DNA TGTGCCAGCAGCCTGGTGGCGGCTACCTACAATGAGCAGTTCTTC.